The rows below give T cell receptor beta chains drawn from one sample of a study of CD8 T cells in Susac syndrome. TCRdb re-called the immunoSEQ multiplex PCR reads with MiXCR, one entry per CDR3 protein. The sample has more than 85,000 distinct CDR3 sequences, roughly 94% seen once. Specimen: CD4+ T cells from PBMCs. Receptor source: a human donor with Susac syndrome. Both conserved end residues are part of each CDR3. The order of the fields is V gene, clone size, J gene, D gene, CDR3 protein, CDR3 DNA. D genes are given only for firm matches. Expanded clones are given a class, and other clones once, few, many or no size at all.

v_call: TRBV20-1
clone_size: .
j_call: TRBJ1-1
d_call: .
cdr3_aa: CSATDGRVTEAFF
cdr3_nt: TGCAGTGCGACCGACGGGAGGGTCACTGAAGCTTTCTTT

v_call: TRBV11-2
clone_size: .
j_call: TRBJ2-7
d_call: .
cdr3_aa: CASRHPGRSYEQYF
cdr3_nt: TGTGCCAGCAGGCACCCGGGGCGTTCCTACGAGCAGTACTTC

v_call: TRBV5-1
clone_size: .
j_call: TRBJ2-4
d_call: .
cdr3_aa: CASSTAGIGDIQYF
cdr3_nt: TGCGCCAGCAGTACCGCAGGGATCGGGGACATTCAGTACTTC

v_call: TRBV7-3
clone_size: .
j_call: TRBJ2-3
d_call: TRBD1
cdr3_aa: CASSPTGVGADTQYF
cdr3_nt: TGTGCCAGCAGCCCAACAGGGGTAGGGGCAGATACGCAGTATTTT

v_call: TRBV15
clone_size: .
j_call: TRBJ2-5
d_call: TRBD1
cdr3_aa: CATSRAQGDETQYF
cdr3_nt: TGTGCCACCAGCAGAGCGCAGGGGGACGAGACCCAGTACTTC

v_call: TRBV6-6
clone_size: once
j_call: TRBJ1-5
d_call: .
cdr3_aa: CASSYREAQPQHF
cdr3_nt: TGTGCCAGCAGTTATAGGGAAGCTCAGCCCCAGCATTTT

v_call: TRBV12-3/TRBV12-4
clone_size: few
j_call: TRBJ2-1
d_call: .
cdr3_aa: CASSLARYNEQFF
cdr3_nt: TGTGCCAGCAGTTTAGCCAGGTACAATGAGCAGTTCTTC

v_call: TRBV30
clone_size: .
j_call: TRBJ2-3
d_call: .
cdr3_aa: CAWSATVRTDTQYF
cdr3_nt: TGTGCCTGGAGTGCCACGGTCCGCACAGATACGCAGTATTTT

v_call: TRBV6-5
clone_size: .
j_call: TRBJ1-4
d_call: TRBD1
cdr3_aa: CASSTGQATNEKLFF
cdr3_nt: TGTGCCAGCAGTACGGGACAGGCGACTAATGAAAAACTGTTTTTT

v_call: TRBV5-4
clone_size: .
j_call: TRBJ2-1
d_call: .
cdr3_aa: CASSTRAGSYNEQFF
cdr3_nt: TGTGCCAGCAGCACCCGGGCGGGGTCCTACAATGAGCAGTTCTTC

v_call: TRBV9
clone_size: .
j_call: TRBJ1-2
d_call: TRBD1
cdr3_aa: CASSVRGGDSGYTF
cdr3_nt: TGTGCCAGCAGCGTGAGAGGGGGGGACAGTGGCTACACCTTC